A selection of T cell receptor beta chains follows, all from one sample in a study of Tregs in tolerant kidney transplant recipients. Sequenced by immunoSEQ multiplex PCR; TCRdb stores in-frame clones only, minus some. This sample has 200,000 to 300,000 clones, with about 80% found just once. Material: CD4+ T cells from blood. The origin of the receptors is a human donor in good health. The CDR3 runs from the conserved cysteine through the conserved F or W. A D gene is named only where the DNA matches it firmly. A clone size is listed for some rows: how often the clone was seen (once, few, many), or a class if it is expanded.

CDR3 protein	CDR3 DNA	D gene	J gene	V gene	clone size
CASSENGEGTGTQYF	TGTGCCAGCAGTGAAAACGGGGAGGGGACAGGGACCCAGTACTTC	NA	TRBJ2-5	TRBV2	NA
CSANQYRKGNEQFF	TGCAGCGCGAACCAGTACAGAAAGGGGAATGAGCAGTTCTTC	NA	TRBJ2-1	TRBV29-1	NA
CSVGRSGNEQFF	TGCAGCGTTGGAAGATCGGGAAATGAGCAGTTCTTC	NA	TRBJ2-1	TRBV29-1	NA
CASSQQGDTQYF	TGTGCCAGCAGCCAACAGGGAGATACGCAGTATTTT	NA	TRBJ2-3	TRBV5-8	NA
CASSQSRAQAAYEQYF	TGTGCCAGCAGCCAAAGTCGAGCCCAGGCGGCCTACGAGCAGTACTTC	NA	TRBJ2-7	TRBV4-2	NA
CASSEGVDSPLHF	TGTGCCAGCAGTGAAGGTGTGGATTCACCCCTCCACTTT	NA	TRBJ1-6	TRBV2	NA
CAWRDSGTQYF	TGTGCCTGGAGAGATTCGGGGACCCAGTACTTC	NA	TRBJ2-5	TRBV30	few
CASSLVGTSGTNEQFF	TGTGCCAGCAGCTTAGTGGGGACTAGCGGGACCAATGAGCAGTTCTTC	TRBD2	TRBJ2-1	TRBV7-2	NA
CASSSIRTSGRYEQYF	TGTGCCAGCAGTTCTATCCGGACTAGCGGGCGCTACGAGCAGTACTTC	TRBD2	TRBJ2-7	TRBV6-5	NA
CASSDPAVDTQYF	TGCGCCAGCAGTGACCCGGCGGTGGATACGCAGTATTTT	NA	TRBJ2-3	TRBV10-1	few
CASSLVRGDTQYF	TGTGCCAGCAGTCTAGTACGGGGAGATACGCAGTATTTT	NA	TRBJ2-3	TRBV6-4	NA
CASSPGQGALGNTIYF	TGTGCCAGCAGCCCGGGACAGGGGGCCCTCGGAAACACCATATATTTT	TRBD1	TRBJ1-3	TRBV11-2	NA
CASSLRKGQGRGTEAFF	TGTGCCAGCAGCTTAAGGAAAGGACAGGGACGCGGCACTGAAGCTTTCTTT	TRBD1	TRBJ1-1	TRBV7-9	few
CASSQQASGLYNEQFF	TGCGCCAGCAGCCAGCAGGCCTCAGGGTTATACAATGAGCAGTTCTTC	NA	TRBJ2-1	TRBV5-1	NA
CASSIQRGLGSPLHF	TGTGCCAGTAGTATTCAGAGAGGGTTGGGATCACCCCTCCACTTT	NA	TRBJ1-6	TRBV19	NA
CASSQDHLAGGLVEQFF	TGCGCCAGCAGCCAAGATCATCTAGCGGGAGGCCTTGTTGAGCAGTTCTTC	TRBD2	TRBJ2-1	TRBV4-1	NA
CASEGSRSTDTQYF	TGTGCCAGTGAGGGGAGCAGAAGCACAGATACGCAGTATTTT	NA	TRBJ2-3	TRBV7-8	NA
CASSQSAGEVEQYF	TGTGCCAGCAGCCAATCCGCGGGAGAGGTAGAGCAGTACTTC	TRBD2	TRBJ2-7	TRBV14	NA
CAWEPGTGANVLTF	TGTGCCTGGGAACCAGGGACGGGGGCCAACGTCCTGACTTTC	NA	TRBJ2-6	TRBV30	NA
CASRTVGREGTEAFF	TGCGCCAGCAGAACCGTGGGCAGGGAAGGCACTGAAGCTTTCTTT	NA	TRBJ1-1	TRBV10-2	NA
CASSPRGGSDEQYF	TGCGCCAGCAGCCCCCGTGGGGGTTCCGACGAGCAGTACTTC	NA	TRBJ2-7	TRBV5-1	NA
CASSPGTGGNQPQHF	TGTGCCAGCAGCCCCGGGACAGGGGGCAATCAGCCCCAGCATTTT	TRBD1	TRBJ1-5	TRBV6-4	NA
CASSLFSTVAKNIQYF	TGTGCCAGCAGCTTATTTTCAACAGTAGCCAAAAACATTCAGTACTTC	NA	TRBJ2-4	TRBV7-2	NA
CASSVGPGSTDTQYF	TGTGCCAGCAGCGTAGGTCCGGGAAGCACAGATACGCAGTATTTT	NA	TRBJ2-3	TRBV9	NA
CASSTLRDRGPNEQFF	TGTGCCAGCAGCACCTTGAGGGACAGGGGACCGAATGAGCAGTTCTTC	TRBD1	TRBJ2-1	TRBV11-2	few
CASSQSNTALEGYTF	TGCGCCAGCAGTCAGTCGAATACAGCGCTGGAAGGCTACACCTTC	NA	TRBJ1-2	TRBV5-1	NA
CASSPAPIQQQFF	TGTGCCAGCAGCCCCGCTCCAATACAACAGCAGTTCTTC	NA	TRBJ2-1	TRBV5-4	NA
CASFDHLGSYGYTF	TGTGCCAGCTTCGACCACCTGGGCTCCTATGGCTACACCTTC	NA	TRBJ1-2	TRBV18	NA
CASSRAGLVPDTQYF	TGCGCCAGCAGCCGGGCAGGGTTGGTTCCAGATACGCAGTATTTT	NA	TRBJ2-3	TRBV5-1	NA
CASSYSFTGHPINYGYTF	TGTGCCAGCAGTTACTCGTTCACAGGGCATCCGATTAACTATGGCTACACCTTC	NA	TRBJ1-2	TRBV6-7	NA
CASSSRGTRYEQYF	TGTGCCAGCAGCTCCAGGGGGACAAGGTACGAGCAGTACTTC	TRBD1	TRBJ2-7	TRBV5-4	NA
CASELGAKNIQYF	TGTGCCAGCGAGCTAGGGGCCAAAAACATTCAGTACTTC	NA	TRBJ2-4	TRBV6-5	NA
CASRSEGEGAVEYF	TGTGCCAGCAGGAGCGAAGGGGAGGGGGCGGTGGAGTACTTC	NA	TRBJ2-7	TRBV6-5	few
CAISNIAESSYEQYF	TGTGCCATTAGTAATATAGCTGAGAGCTCCTACGAGCAGTACTTC	NA	TRBJ2-7	TRBV10-3	NA
CASSWGTSSNQLYF	TGCGCCAGCAGCTGGGGGACTAGCTCTAACCAACTGTACTTC	TRBD2	TRBJ2-5	TRBV5-1	NA
CASSPMPGTGRAEAFF	TGTGCCAGCAGCCCCATGCCCGGGACAGGGAGGGCTGAAGCTTTCTTT	TRBD1	TRBJ1-1	TRBV27	NA
CASSLVLQETQYF	TGTGCCAGCAGCTTGGTACTCCAAGAGACCCAGTACTTC	NA	TRBJ2-5	TRBV5-6	NA
CASSRTANTEAFF	TGTGCCAGCAGCCGGACAGCAAACACTGAAGCTTTCTTT	NA	TRBJ1-1	TRBV7-9	NA
CASSPPGQAYNSPLHF	TGTGCCAGCTCACCACCAGGACAGGCGTATAATTCACCCCTCCACTTT	TRBD1	TRBJ1-6	TRBV18	NA
CATRQGDYGYTF	TGTGCCACCAGGCAGGGGGACTATGGCTACACCTTC	TRBD1	TRBJ1-2	TRBV10-3	few
CASSPLGRSPLHF	TGTGCCAGCAGCCCCCTGGGTCGATCACCCCTCCACTTT	NA	TRBJ1-6	TRBV11-2	NA
CASSVAWRNTEAFF	TGTGCCAGCAGTGTGGCCTGGAGGAACACTGAAGCTTTCTTT	NA	TRBJ1-1	TRBV2	once
CASSVADSGANVLTF	TGTGCCAGCAGCGTAGCGGATTCTGGGGCCAACGTCCTGACTTTC	NA	TRBJ2-6	TRBV9	few
CAWSMTPTRNSPLHF	TGTGCCTGGAGTATGACGCCAACGAGGAATTCACCCCTCCACTTT	NA	TRBJ1-6	TRBV30	NA
CASSVTAGNTIYF	TGCGCCAGCAGTGTTACTGCTGGAAACACCATATATTTT	NA	TRBJ1-3	TRBV5-1	NA
CASSRGYEQYF	TGTGCCAGCAGTAGGGGCTACGAGCAGTACTTC	NA	TRBJ2-7	TRBV27	few
CASSSGPNNYGYTF	TGTGCCAGCAGCTCAGGGCCCAATAACTATGGCTACACCTTC	NA	TRBJ1-2	TRBV2	NA
CAISDWGSSNQPQHF	TGTGCCATCAGTGATTGGGGGAGTAGCAATCAGCCCCAGCATTTT	NA	TRBJ1-5	TRBV10-3	NA
CASSPRDLNTEAFF	TGTGCCAGCTCACCTCGGGACTTGAACACTGAAGCTTTCTTT	NA	TRBJ1-1	TRBV18	NA
CASSLAGQGTNEKLFF	TGTGCCAGCAGCTTGGCCGGACAGGGAACTAATGAAAAACTGTTTTTT	TRBD1	TRBJ1-4	TRBV5-4	NA
CASRFDTGELFF	TGCGCCAGCCGGTTCGACACCGGGGAGCTGTTTTTT	NA	TRBJ2-2	TRBV5-1	few
CASSPTTGGTDTQYF	TGTGCCAGCTCACCCACGACAGGAGGCACAGATACGCAGTATTTT	NA	TRBJ2-3	TRBV18	NA
CASSALGTAISGNTIYF	TGTGCCAGCAGTGCCCTGGGCACAGCTATCTCTGGAAACACCATATATTTT	NA	TRBJ1-3	TRBV25-1	NA
CASSPGLGEKLFF	TGTGCCAGCTCACCGGGATTAGGGGAAAAACTGTTTTTT	NA	TRBJ1-4	TRBV18	NA
CASSLGVTGGSEQYF	TGTGCCAGCAGCCTGGGCGTGACAGGGGGCTCCGAGCAGTACTTC	TRBD1	TRBJ2-7	TRBV7-7	NA
CASSPPGDPYGYTF	TGTGCCAGCAGCCCCCCGGGCGATCCCTATGGCTACACCTTC	NA	TRBJ1-2	TRBV11-2	NA
CASSPAWRGGISYEQYF	TGCGCCAGCAGCCCCGCCTGGAGGGGGGGGATCTCCTACGAGCAGTACTTC	NA	TRBJ2-7	TRBV4-1	few
CASSPGQDYGYTF	TGTGCCAGCTCACCAGGGCAGGACTATGGCTACACCTTC	NA	TRBJ1-2	TRBV18	NA
CASSLTRYEQYF	TGTGCCAGCAGCTTAACTAGGTACGAGCAGTACTTC	NA	TRBJ2-7	TRBV7-8	NA
CASRSPRGTEARYTEAFF	TGTGCCAGCAGATCTCCGCGGGGGACAGAGGCAAGATACACTGAAGCTTTCTTT	NA	TRBJ1-1	TRBV21-1	once